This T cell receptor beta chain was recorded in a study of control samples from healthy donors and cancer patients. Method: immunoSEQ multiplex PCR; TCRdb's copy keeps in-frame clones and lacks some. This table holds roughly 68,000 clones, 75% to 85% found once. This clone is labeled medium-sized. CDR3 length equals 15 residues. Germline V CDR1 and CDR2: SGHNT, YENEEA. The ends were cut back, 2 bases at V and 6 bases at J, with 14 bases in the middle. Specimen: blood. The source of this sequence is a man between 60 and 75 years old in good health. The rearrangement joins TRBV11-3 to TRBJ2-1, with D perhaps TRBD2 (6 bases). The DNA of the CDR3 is TGTGCCAGCAGCTTACGAGGTAGCGGTGGCAATGAGCAGTTCTTC. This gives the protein CASSLRGSGGNEQFF.